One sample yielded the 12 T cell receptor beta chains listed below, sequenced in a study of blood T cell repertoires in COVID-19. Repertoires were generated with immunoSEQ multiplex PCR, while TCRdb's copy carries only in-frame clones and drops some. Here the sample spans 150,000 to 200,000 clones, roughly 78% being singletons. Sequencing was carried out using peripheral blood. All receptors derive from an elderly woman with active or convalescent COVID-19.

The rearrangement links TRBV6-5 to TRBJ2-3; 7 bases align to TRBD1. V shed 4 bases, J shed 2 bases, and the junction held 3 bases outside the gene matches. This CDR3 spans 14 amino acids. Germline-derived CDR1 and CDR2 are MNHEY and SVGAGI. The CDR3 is CASSSGQPTDTQYF. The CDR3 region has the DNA TGTGCCAGCAGTTCGGGACAGCCCACAGATACGCAGTATTTT.

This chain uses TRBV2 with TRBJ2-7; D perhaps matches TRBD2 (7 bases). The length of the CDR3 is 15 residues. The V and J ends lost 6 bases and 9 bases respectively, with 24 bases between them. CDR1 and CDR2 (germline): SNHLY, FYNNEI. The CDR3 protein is CASSRESGGYTLQYF. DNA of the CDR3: TGTGCCAGCAGCCGCGAGTCGGGGGGCTATACGTTGCAGTACTTC.

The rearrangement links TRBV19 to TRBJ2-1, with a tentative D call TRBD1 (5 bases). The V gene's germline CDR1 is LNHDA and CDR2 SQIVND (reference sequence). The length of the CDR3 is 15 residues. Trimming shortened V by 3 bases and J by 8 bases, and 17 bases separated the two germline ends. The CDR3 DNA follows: TGTGCCAGTAGTATTTTCGCCCAGGGTAGCCATGAGCAGTTCTTC. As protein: CASSIFAQGSHEQFF.

The CDR3, as DNA: TGTGCCAGCAGCCATCGGGTGGGGGACAGGGCCAATACTGAAGCTTTCTTT. As protein: CASSHRVGDRANTEAFF. The gene calls are TRBV4-2 and TRBJ1-1; TRBD1 matches at 9 bases. V lost 3 bases and J lost 5; bases outside the gene matches: 13. The CDR3 covers 17 residues. Germline CDR1 is LGHNA and CDR2 is YNFKEQ.

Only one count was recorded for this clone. DNA of the CDR3: TGTGCCACCAGCTCACCCCTAGCGTCAGTCACAGATACGCAGTATTTT. Translated: CATSSPLASVTDTQYF. The chain recombines TRBV15 with TRBJ2-3; TRBD2 might be the D (6 bases). Deletions cut 5 bases from V and 2 bases from J, with 17 bases between. From germline, CDR1 is LNHNV and CDR2 YYDKDF (reference sequence). The CDR3 loop spans 16 amino acids.

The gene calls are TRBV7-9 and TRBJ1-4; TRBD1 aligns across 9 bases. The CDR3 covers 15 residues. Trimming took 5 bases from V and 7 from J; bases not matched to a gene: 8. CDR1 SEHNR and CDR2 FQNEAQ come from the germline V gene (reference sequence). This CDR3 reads CASSLQTGGTEKLFF. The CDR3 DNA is TGTGCCAGCAGCCTCCAGACAGGGGGAACTGAAAAACTGTTTTTT. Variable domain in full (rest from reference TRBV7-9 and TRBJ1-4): DTGVSQNPRHKITKRGQNVTFRCDPISEHNRLYWYRQTLGQGPEFLTYFQNEAQLEKSRLLSDRFSAERPKGSFSTLEIQRTEQGDSAMYLCASSLQTGGTEKLFFGSGTQLSVL.

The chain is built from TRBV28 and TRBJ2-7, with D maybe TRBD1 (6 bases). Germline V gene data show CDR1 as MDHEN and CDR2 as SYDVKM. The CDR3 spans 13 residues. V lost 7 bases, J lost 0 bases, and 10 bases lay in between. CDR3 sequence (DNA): TGTGCCAGCACTACGGACAGCTCCTACGAGCAGTACTTC. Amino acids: CASTTDSSYEQYF.

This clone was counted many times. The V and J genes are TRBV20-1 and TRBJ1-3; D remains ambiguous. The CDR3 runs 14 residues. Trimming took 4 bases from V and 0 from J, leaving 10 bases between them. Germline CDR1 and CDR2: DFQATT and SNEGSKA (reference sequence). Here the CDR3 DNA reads TGCAGTGCTACTGACGTAAACTCTGGAAACACCATATATTTT. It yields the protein CSATDVNSGNTIYF.

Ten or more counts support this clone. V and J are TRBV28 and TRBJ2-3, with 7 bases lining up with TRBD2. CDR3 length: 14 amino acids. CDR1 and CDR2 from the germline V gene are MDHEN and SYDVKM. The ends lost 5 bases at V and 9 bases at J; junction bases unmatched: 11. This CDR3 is CASSPTTSRDTQYF. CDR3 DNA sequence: TGTGCCAGCAGTCCAACGACTAGCAGAGACACGCAGTATTTT.

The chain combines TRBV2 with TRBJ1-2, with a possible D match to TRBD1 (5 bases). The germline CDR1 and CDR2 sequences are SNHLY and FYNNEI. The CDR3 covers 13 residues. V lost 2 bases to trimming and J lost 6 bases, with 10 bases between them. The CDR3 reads CASSEYGADGYTF. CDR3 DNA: TGTGCCAGCAGTGAATATGGGGCGGATGGCTACACCTTC.

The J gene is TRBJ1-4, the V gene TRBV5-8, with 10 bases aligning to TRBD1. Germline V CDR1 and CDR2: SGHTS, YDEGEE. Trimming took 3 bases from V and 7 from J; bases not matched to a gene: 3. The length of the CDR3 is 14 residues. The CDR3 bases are TGTGCCAGCAGCTGGACAGGGGGAGGTGAAAAACTGTTTTTT. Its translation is CASSWTGGGEKLFF.

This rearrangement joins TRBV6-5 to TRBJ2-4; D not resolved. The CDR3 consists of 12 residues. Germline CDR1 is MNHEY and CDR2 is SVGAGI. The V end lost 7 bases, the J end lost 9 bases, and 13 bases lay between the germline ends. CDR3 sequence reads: CASTGPSAIQYF. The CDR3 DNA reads TGTGCCAGCACTGGGCCCTCTGCCATTCAGTACTTC.